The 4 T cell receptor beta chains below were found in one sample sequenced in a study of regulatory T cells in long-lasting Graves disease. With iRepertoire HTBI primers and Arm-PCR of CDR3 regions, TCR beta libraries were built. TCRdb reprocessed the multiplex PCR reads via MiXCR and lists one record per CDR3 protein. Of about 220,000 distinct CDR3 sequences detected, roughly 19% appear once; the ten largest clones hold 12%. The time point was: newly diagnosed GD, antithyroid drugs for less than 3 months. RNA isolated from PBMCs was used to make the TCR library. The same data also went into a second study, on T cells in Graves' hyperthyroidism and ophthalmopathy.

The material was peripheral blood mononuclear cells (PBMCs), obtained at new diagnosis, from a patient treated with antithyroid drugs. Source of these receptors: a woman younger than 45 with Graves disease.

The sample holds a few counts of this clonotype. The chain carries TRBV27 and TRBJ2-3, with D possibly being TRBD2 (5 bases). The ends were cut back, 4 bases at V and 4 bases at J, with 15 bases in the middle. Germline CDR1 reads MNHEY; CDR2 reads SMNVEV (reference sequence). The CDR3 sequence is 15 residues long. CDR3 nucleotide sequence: TGTGCCAGCAGTTCCCCGGCGGGTCGTGCAGATACGCAGTATTTT. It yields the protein CASSSPAGRADTQYF.

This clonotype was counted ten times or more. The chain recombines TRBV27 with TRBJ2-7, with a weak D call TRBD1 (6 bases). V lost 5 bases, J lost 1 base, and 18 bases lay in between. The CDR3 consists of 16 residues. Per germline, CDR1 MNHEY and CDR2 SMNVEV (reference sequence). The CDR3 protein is CASSPPSPQGSYEQYF. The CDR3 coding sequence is TGTGCCAGCAGTCCGCCGTCTCCACAGGGATCCTACGAGCAGTACTTC.

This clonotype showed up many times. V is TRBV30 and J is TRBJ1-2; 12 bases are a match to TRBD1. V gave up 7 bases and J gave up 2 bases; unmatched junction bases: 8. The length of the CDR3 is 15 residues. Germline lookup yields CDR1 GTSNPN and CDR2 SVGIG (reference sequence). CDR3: CALRGTGGWNYGYTF. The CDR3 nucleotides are TGTGCCTTACGGGGGACAGGGGGCTGGAACTATGGCTACACCTTC.

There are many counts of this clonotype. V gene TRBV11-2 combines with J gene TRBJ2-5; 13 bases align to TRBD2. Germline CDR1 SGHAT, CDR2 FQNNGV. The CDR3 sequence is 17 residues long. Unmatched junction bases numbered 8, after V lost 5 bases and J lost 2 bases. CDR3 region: CASSRTSGGGFQETQYF. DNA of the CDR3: TGTGCCAGCAGCCGAACTAGCGGGGGGGGCTTTCAAGAGACCCAGTACTTC.